This TCR beta chain originates from a study of T cell repertoires in cytomegalovirus infection. Overall study: Public signatures in TCR beta pointed to CMV infection and matching HLA type.

The CDR3 sequence is 14 residues long. V lost 5 bases and J lost 4, with 12 bases in between. Looked up from germline, CDR1 is SGHVS and CDR2 is FQNEAQ. From the reads, TCRdb called clonotypes with MiXCR, one entry per CDR3 protein. The sample has 200,000 to 300,000 distinct CDR3 sequences, approximately 14% seen once. This clonotype was counted a few times. What it recognizes is unknown. Study findings and constraints: Individuals carrying CMV plus the relevant HLA were identified by cumulative frequency of public TCR beta families. Ex vivo, HLA-C-restricted CMV-specific TCR beta clonotypes prevailed over the rest of the response.

The source material was PBMCs. The sequence was collected from a human donor in good health (CMV status not recorded). Some clones in this sample may be carry-over from other donors' samples. V gene TRBV7-8 combines with J gene TRBJ1-3; tentative D call: TRBD1 (5 bases). The CDR3 here is CASSVDSTGNTIYF. As DNA, the CDR3 is TGTGCCAGCAGCGTAGACAGTACGGGAAACACCATATATTTT.